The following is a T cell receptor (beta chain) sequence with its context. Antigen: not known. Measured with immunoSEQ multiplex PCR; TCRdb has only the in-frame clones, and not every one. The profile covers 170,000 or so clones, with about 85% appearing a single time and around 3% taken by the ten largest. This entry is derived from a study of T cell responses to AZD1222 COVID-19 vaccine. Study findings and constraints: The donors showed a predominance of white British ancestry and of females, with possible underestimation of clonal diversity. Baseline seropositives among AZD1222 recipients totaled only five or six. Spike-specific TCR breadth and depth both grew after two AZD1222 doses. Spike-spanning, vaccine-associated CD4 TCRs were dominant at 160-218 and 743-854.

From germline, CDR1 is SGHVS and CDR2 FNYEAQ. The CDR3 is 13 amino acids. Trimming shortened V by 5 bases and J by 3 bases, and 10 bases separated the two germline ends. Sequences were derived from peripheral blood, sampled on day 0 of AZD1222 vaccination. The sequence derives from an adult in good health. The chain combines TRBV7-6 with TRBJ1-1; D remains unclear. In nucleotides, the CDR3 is TGTGCCAGCAGCCGACGACGGGACACTGAAGCTTTCTTT. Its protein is CASSRRRDTEAFF.